This record covers a single T cell receptor beta chain. CDR1 is SGHAT and CDR2 is FQNNGV in the germline V gene. This CDR3 has 16 residues. V was shortened by 5 bases and J by 4 bases, with 20 bases between the two germline ends. Original data processing: Reference gene primer amplification gave estimated nucleated cell counts. Assay: immunoSEQ multiplex PCR; the TCRdb copy retains only in-frame clones and omits some. V and J calls and clone size are given by that table; D and trimming were obtained from the DNA. Of 150,000 to 200,000 clones listed, around 80% are singletons. This sample stems from a study of blood T cell repertoires in COVID-19. The overall study: Samples came from the United States, Italy and Spain, spanning acute and convalescent COVID-19. PBMCs, B-cell-depleted T cells, or T cells were the source of the cDNA or gDNA that made up the material.

The chain employs TRBV11-2 and TRBJ1-2; D possibly corresponds to TRBD1 (6 bases). Sequencing used peripheral blood. The TCR was taken from a woman of 80 years or more with active or convalescent COVID-19. CDR3 DNA sequence: TGTGCCAGCAGCCGTTCGAGGGACACCAAAGCCTATGGCTACACCTTC. As protein: CASSRSRDTKAYGYTF.